The 22 T cell receptor beta chains below all came from one sample that was sequenced in a study of cytomegalovirus exposure and HLA in healthy donors. The PCR had 60 Vbeta and 13 Jbeta primers. This table comes from immunoSEQ multiplex PCR, and its TCRdb copy is limited to in-frame clones, with some not included. Its listing shows roughly 80,000 clones. Sequenced: PBMCs. Receptors were obtained from a man aged 45-65 years in good health and CMV-seronegative.

With regard to this clone: This same CDR3 is encoded by further DNA sequences in the sample. The chain has TRBV2 and TRBJ2-5; no definite D call. Deletions cut 8 bases from V and 2 bases from J, with 6 bases between. There are 11 residues in the CDR3. CDR1 and CDR2 (germline): SNHLY, FYNNEI. CDR3 region: CASSYQETQYF. For the CDR3, the DNA is TGTGCCAGCTCCTATCAAGAGACCCAGTACTTC.

This sequence joins TRBV27 and TRBJ1-5; 7 nucleotides align to TRBD1. CDR3 length: 15 residues. The V gene's germline CDR1 is MNHEY and CDR2 SMNVEV (reference sequence). With V trimmed by 1 base and J by 5 bases, 5 bases remained unmatched. The CDR3 DNA is TGTGCCAGCAGTTTATTTGACAGGGCCGATCAGCCCCAGCATTTT. It is translated as CASSLFDRADQPQHF.

This sequence joins TRBV2 and TRBJ1-2; 9 bases align to TRBD1. Looked up from germline, CDR1 is SNHLY and CDR2 is FYNNEI. The V gene end was trimmed by 6 bases and the J gene end by 6 bases; junction bases not matched to a gene: 2. The CDR3 has 12 residues. The CDR3 bases are TGTGCCAGCAGCCGACAGGGGGATGGCTACACCTTC. Its translation is CASSRQGDGYTF.

This chain links TRBV6-6 with TRBJ1-5; 7 bases are shared with TRBD1. This CDR3 comprises 14 residues. Trimming at V came to 6 bases and at J to 4 bases, leaving 6 bases not matched to a gene. CDR1 MNHNY and CDR2 SVGAGI come from the germline V gene (reference sequence). CDR3 sequence (DNA): TGTGCCAGCAGAATGACAGGGACTAATCAGCCCCAGCATTTT. Translating gives CASRMTGTNQPQHF.

This sequence joins TRBV11-3 and TRBJ2-3; 7 nucleotides match TRBD2. Per the germline V gene, CDR1 is SGHNT and CDR2 is YENEEA. The CDR3 contains 13 residues. Trimming at V came to 5 bases and at J to 6 bases, leaving 5 bases not matched to a gene. CDR3 sequence reads: CASSAGRGDTQYF. DNA of the CDR3: TGTGCCAGCAGCGCAGGGCGGGGGGATACGCAGTATTTT.

V is TRBV28 and J is TRBJ2-3, with TRBD2 matching over 8 bases. J lost 1 base, V lost 5 bases, and 5 bases had no gene match. The CDR3 extends over 15 amino acids. Germline CDR1 reads MDHEN; CDR2 reads SYDVKM. CDR3 protein: CASSPAGVGTDTQYF. In DNA, the CDR3 is TGTGCCAGCAGTCCAGCGGGGGTTGGCACAGATACGCAGTATTTT. The whole variable domain, remainder taken from reference TRBV28 and TRBJ2-3, is DVKVTQSSRYLVKRTGEKVFLECVQDMDHENMFWYRQDPGLGLRLIYFSYDVKMKEKGDIPEGYSVSREKKERFSLILESASTNQTSMYLCASSPAGVGTDTQYFGPGTRLTVL.

The rearrangement links TRBV28 to TRBJ1-2; 8 bases fit TRBD1. The ends lost 4 bases at V and 0 bases at J; junction bases unmatched: 1. Germline-derived CDR1 and CDR2 are MDHEN and SYDVKM. The CDR3 loop spans 14 amino acids. CDR3 region: CASSSGQANYGYTF. Here the CDR3 DNA reads TGTGCCAGCAGTTCGGGACAGGCTAACTATGGCTACACCTTC.

The CDR3 reads CASSLLSGRSNQPQHF. CDR3 DNA: TGTGCCAGCAGCTTGTTGTCAGGCCGTAGCAATCAGCCCCAGCATTTT. V gene TRBV5-6 combines with J gene TRBJ1-5; D unresolved. The CDR3 is made up of 16 amino acids. V was pared by 1 base and J by 0 bases, with 11 bases between. From germline, CDR1 is SGHDT and CDR2 YYEEEE.

Turning to this clone: Its ends do not fully match the called genes, so a read error is possible. The J gene is TRBJ2-3, the V gene TRBV7-7, with D unclear. The CDR3 contains 13 residues. Germline V gives CDR1 SSHAT, CDR2 FNYEAQ (reference sequence). The CDR3 coding sequence is TGTGCTAGCAGCTCCAGCAGGTCAGATACGCAGTATTTT. Its protein is CASSSSRSDTQYF.

The CDR3 spells CASSSLYEQYF. The DNA of the CDR3 is TGTGCCAGCAGCTCACTCTACGAGCAGTACTTC. V is TRBV7-9 and J is TRBJ2-7; D ambiguous. The CDR3 spans 11 residues. Per germline, CDR1 SEHNR and CDR2 FQNEAQ (reference sequence). The germline V and J ends were trimmed by 4 bases and 3 bases, with 4 bases remaining between them.

The genes are TRBV2 and TRBJ2-1, with TRBD1 matching 7 bases. Germline CDR1 is SNHLY and CDR2 is FYNNEI. V shed 0 bases, J shed 5 bases, and the junction held 7 bases outside the gene matches. The CDR3 loop spans 16 amino acids. The CDR3 nucleotides read TGTGCCAGCAGTGAAGCGTTCGGGACAGCCAACAATGAGCAGTTCTTC. It yields the protein CASSEAFGTANNEQFF.

The chain employs TRBV5-4 and TRBJ2-1; 8 positions agree with TRBD2. The CDR3 is 16 amino acids. Germline CDR1 is SGHNT and CDR2 is YYREEE (reference sequence). V shed 4 bases and J 0 bases; nucleotides not matched to a gene: 6. CDR3 amino acids: CASSPGGVRSYNEQFF. CDR3 in DNA: TGTGCCAGCAGCCCCGGGGGGGTTCGCTCCTACAATGAGCAGTTCTTC.

The chain is built from TRBV10-3 and TRBJ1-1, with no clear D. The germline gives CDR1 ENHRY, CDR2 SYGVKD. CDR3 size: 13 residues. Trimming removed 3 bases from V and 0 bases from J, with 5 bases in between. The CDR3 sequence: CAISDPMNTEAFF. The CDR3 nucleotides are TGTGCCATCAGTGACCCAATGAACACTGAAGCTTTCTTT.

The chain recombines TRBV6-6 with TRBJ2-3, with TRBD1 matching 11 bases. CDR1 and CDR2 from the germline V gene are MNHNY and SVGAGI (reference sequence). V shed 1 base, J shed 4 bases, and the junction held 4 bases outside the gene matches. This CDR3 has 16 residues. In nucleotides, the CDR3 is TGTGCCAGCAGTTACTTCGGACAGGGGGCATCAGATACGCAGTATTTT. Encoded protein: CASSYFGQGASDTQYF.

This rearrangement joins TRBV30 to TRBJ2-7; the match to TRBD1 covers 8 bases. CDR3 length equals 13 residues. With V trimmed by 2 bases and J by 1 base, 1 base remained unmatched. Per germline, CDR1 GTSNPN and CDR2 SVGIG (reference sequence). CDR3 bases: TGTGCCTGGAGTCGACAGGGGTCCTACGAGCAGTACTTC. This translates into CAWSRQGSYEQYF.

This chain uses TRBV5-1 with TRBJ2-7, with D perhaps TRBD1 (5 bases). Germline CDR1 SGHRS, CDR2 YFSETQ. This CDR3 has 15 amino acids. V lost 4 bases and J 3 bases, leaving 17 bases between the germline ends. The CDR3: CASSPTTQVDYEQYF. Here the CDR3 DNA reads TGCGCCAGCAGCCCGACGACACAGGTGGACTACGAGCAGTACTTC.

The chain joins TRBV10-3 to TRBJ1-2; D gene uncertain. The CDR3 is 14 amino acids. V was trimmed by 4 bases and J by 7 bases, leaving 16 bases between them. Germline V CDR1 and CDR2: ENHRY, SYGVKD. The CDR3, as DNA: TGTGCCATCAGTGTTTCAACTCATGGGCCTGGCTACACCTTC. It is translated as CAISVSTHGPGYTF.

The rearrangement links TRBV4-1 to TRBJ1-2, with 9 nucleotides matching TRBD1. CDR3 length equals 13 residues. With V trimmed by 6 bases and J by 6 bases, 5 bases remained unmatched. The V gene's germline CDR1 is MGHRA and CDR2 YSYEKL. The CDR3 reads CASRQQGAHGYTF. For the CDR3, the DNA is TGCGCCAGCAGGCAACAGGGGGCGCATGGCTACACCTTC.

The chain couples TRBV28 to TRBJ2-3; 8 bases align to TRBD2. The CDR3 runs 17 residues. V trimming: 5 bases; J trimming: 2 bases; junction bases outside the gene matches: 12. Germline V gives CDR1 MDHEN, CDR2 SYDVKM. The CDR3 region is CASSPSGLAMFTDTQYF. The CDR3 DNA follows: TGTGCCAGCAGTCCCTCCGGACTAGCAATGTTCACAGATACGCAGTATTTT.

The chain carries TRBV7-2 and TRBJ2-3, with no clear D. Trimming took 5 bases from V and 6 from J, leaving 12 bases between them. The germline gives CDR1 SGHTA, CDR2 FQGNSA. This CDR3 has 13 amino acids. CDR3 nucleotides: TGTGCCAGCAGCAAAGCTAGTCCTGATACGCAGTATTTT. It encodes CASSKASPDTQYF.

CDR3 in amino acids: CASSRQGQDAFF. The CDR3 nucleotides read TGTGCCAGCAGCCGACAAGGACAGGATGCTTTCTTT. The chain couples TRBV11-2 to TRBJ1-1; 7 bases are shared with TRBD1. Germline V gene data show CDR1 as SGHAT and CDR2 as FQNNGV. Trimming cost V 5 bases and J 11 bases; bases outside gene matches: 8. CDR3 length equals 12 residues.

V is TRBV19 and J is TRBJ1-5, with TRBD1 matching 7 bases. The ends lost 0 bases at V and 7 bases at J; junction bases unmatched: 12. CDR1 and CDR2 (germline): LNHDA, SQIVND (reference sequence). The CDR3 length is 17 residues. In nucleotides, the CDR3 is TGTGCCAGTAGTATAGATGGGGTGGGACAGTCGTACCAGCCCCAGCATTTT. It specifies CASSIDGVGQSYQPQHF.